This TCR beta chain was profiled in a study of spatial heterogeneity in lung cancer. This clonotype was recorded a few times. The antigen is unknown. The V gene end was trimmed by 2 bases and the J gene end by 3 bases; junction bases not matched to a gene: 1. Germline V lookup: CDR1 SQVTM, CDR2 ANQGSEA. This CDR3 region has 13 residues. General observations from the study: Expanded tumor TCRs that were ubiquitous appeared in blood more at resection than follow-up.

Time point noted: sample taken at primary tumor resection. Frozen PBMC, nontumor lung or tumor provided whole RNA, which was sequenced unsorted. Each CDR3 protein is one row after TCRdb ran MiXCR on the 5' RACE reads. The table includes some 70,000 distinct CDR3 sequences, 13% detected once. The rearrangement uses TRBV29-1 and TRBJ2-7; 10 bases are a match to TRBD1. The material sequenced was PBMCs, taken at surgery. This clonotype was obtained from a male donor with early-stage non-small cell lung cancer. DNA for the CDR3: TGCAGCGTTGAATGGGACAGGGGCTACGAGCAGTACTTC. The encoded protein is CSVEWDRGYEQYF.